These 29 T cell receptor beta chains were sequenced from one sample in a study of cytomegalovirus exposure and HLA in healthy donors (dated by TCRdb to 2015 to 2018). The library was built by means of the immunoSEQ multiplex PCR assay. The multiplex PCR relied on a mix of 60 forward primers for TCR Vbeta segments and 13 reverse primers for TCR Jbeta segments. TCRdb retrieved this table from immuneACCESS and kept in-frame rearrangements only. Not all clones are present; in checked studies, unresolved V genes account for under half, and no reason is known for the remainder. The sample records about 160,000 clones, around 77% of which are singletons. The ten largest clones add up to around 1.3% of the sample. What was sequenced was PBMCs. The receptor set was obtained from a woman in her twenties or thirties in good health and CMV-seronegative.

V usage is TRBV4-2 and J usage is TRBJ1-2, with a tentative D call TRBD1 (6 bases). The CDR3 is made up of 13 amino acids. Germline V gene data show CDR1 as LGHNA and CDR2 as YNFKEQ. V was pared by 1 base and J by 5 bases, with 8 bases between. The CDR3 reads CASSQGRGYGYTF. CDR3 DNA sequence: TGTGCCAGCAGCCAAGGCAGGGGTTATGGCTACACCTTC.

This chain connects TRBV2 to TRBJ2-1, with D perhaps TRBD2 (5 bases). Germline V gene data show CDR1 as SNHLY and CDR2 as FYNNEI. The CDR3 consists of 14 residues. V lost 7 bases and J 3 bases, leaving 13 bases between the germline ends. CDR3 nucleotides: TGTGCCAGCAATGTCCCCGGACTCTACAATGAGCAGTTCTTC. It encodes CASNVPGLYNEQFF.

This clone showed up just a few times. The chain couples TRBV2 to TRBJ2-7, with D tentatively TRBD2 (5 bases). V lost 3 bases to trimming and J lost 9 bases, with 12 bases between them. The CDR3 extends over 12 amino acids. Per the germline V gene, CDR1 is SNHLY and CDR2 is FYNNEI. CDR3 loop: CASSDEGGRQYF. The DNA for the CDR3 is TGTGCCAGCAGTGATGAGGGTGGGAGGCAGTACTTC.

In DNA, the CDR3 is TGTGCCAGCGAATCTTACAGGGGATCGGAAGCTTTCTTT. Encoded protein: CASESYRGSEAFF. V is TRBV28 and J is TRBJ1-1; 7 bases map to TRBD1. V lost 8 bases to trimming and J lost 8 bases; unmatched junction nucleotides: 11. CDR1 is MDHEN and CDR2 is SYDVKM in the germline V gene. This CDR3 has 13 amino acids. The entire variable domain, with the rest obtained from reference TRBV28 and TRBJ1-1, is as follows: DVKVTQSSRYLVKRTGEKVFLECVQDMDHENMFWYRQDPGLGLRLIYFSYDVKMKEKGDIPEGYSVSREKKERFSLILESASTNQTSMYLCASESYRGSEAFFGQGTRLTVV.

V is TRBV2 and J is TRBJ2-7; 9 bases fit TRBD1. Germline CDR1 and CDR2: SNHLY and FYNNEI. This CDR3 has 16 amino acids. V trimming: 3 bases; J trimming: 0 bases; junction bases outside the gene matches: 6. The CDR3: CASSEDRGRASYEQYF. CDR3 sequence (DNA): TGTGCCAGCAGTGAGGACAGGGGAAGGGCCTCCTACGAGCAGTACTTC.

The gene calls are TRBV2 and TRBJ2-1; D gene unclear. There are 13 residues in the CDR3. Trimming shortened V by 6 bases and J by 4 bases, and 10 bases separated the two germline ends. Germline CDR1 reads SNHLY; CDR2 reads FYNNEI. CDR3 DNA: TGTGCCAGCAGCGTTCAGGCGTACAATGAGCAGTTCTTC. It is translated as CASSVQAYNEQFF.

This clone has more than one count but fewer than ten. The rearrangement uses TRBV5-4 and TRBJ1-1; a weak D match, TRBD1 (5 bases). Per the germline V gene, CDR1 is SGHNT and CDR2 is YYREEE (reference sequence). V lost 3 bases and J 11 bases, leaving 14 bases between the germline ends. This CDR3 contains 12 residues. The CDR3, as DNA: TGTGCCAGCAGCTCTCAGGGTACGGCGGCTTTCTTT. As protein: CASSSQGTAAFF.

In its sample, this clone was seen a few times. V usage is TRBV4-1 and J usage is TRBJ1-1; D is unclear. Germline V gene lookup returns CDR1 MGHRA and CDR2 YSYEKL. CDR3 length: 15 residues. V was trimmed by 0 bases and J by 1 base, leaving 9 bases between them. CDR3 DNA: TGCGCCAGCAGCCAAGAATCCGGGTGGAACACTGAAGCTTTCTTT. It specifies CASSQESGWNTEAFF.

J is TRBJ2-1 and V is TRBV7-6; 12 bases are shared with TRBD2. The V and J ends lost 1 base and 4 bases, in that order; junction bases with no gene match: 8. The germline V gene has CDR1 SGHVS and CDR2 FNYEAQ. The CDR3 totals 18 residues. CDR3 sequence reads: CASSLVASGGASYNEQFF. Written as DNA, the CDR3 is TGTGCCAGCAGCTTAGTTGCTAGCGGGGGGGCTTCATACAATGAGCAGTTCTTC.

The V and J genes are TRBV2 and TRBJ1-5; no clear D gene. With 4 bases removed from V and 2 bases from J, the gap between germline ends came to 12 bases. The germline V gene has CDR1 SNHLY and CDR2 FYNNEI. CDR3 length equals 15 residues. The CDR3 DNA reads TGTGCCAGCAGTGGAGTTACAGCGGGCAATCAGCCCCAGCATTTT. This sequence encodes CASSGVTAGNQPQHF.

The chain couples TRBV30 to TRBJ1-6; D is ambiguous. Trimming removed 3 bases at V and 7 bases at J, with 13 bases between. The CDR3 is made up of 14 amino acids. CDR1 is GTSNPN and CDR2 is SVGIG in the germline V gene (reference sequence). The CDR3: CAWRSRQSNSPLHF. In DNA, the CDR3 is TGTGCCTGGAGAAGCAGACAAAGCAATTCACCCCTCCACTTT.

In DNA form, the CDR3 reads TGTGCCAGCAGTTACGACAGGACTCAGCCCCAGCATTTT. It encodes CASSYDRTQPQHF. This chain links TRBV6-6 with TRBJ1-5, with D perhaps TRBD1 (6 bases). In germline, CDR1 is MNHNY, CDR2 SVGAGI (reference sequence). The CDR3 contains 13 residues. Trimming stripped 2 bases from V and 6 bases from J, with 8 bases between.

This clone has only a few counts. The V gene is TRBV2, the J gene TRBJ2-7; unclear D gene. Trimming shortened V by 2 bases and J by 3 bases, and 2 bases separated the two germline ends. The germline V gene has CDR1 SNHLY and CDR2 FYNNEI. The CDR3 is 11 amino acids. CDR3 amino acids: CASSEYYEQYF. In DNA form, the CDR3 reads TGTGCCAGCAGTGAATACTACGAGCAGTACTTC.

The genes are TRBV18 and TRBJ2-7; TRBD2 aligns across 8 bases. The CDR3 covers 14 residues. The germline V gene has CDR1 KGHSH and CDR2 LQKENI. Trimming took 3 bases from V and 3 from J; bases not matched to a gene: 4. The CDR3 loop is CASSPGGGGYEQYF. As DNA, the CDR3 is TGTGCCAGCTCACCCGGGGGGGGTGGCTACGAGCAGTACTTC.

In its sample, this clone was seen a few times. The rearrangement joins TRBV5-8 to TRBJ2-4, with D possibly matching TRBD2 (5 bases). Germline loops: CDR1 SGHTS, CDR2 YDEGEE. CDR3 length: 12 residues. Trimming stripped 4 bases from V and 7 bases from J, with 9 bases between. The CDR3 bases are TGTGCCAGCAGCCCCAGGAGGAACATTCAGTACTTC. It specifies CASSPRRNIQYF.

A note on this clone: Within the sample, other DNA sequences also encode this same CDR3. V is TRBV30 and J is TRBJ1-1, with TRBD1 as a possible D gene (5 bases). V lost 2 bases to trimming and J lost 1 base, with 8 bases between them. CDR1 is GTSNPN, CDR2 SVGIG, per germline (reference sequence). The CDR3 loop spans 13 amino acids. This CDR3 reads CAWSSTGNTEAFF. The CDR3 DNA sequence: TGTGCCTGGAGTTCAACAGGGAACACTGAAGCTTTCTTT.

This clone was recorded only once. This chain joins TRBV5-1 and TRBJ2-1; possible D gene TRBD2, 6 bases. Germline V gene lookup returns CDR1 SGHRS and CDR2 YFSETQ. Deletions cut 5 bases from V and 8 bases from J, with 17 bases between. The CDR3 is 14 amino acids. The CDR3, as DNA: TGCGCCAGCAGGAGAACTAGCCAGTCCGATGAGCAGTTCTTC. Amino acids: CASRRTSQSDEQFF.

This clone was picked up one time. CDR3 amino acids: CASSIPGQGLYSPLHF. CDR3 DNA sequence: TGTGCCAGCAGCATCCCGGGACAGGGACTTTATTCACCCCTCCACTTT. The rearrangement links TRBV21-1 to TRBJ1-6; TRBD1 reflects the table's D call only, with no check against the DNA. TRBV21-1 is flagged as a pseudogene. The CDR3 has 16 residues.

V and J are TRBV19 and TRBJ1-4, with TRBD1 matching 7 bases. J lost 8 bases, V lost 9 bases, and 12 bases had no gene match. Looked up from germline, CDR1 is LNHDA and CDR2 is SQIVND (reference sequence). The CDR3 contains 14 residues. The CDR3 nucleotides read TGTGCCAGCAAGAGACAGGGTGAGAACGAAAAACTGTTTTTT. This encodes CASKRQGENEKLFF. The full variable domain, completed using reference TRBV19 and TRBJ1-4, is DGGITQSPKYLFRKEGQNVTLSCEQNLNHDAMYWYRQDPGQGLRLIYYSQIVNDFQKGDIAEGYSVSREKKESFPLTVTSAQKNPTAFYLCASKRQGENEKLFFGSGTQLSVL.

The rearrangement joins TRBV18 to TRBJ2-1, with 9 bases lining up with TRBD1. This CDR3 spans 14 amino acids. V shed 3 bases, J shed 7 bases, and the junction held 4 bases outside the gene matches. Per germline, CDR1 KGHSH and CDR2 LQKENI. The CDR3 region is CASSPGTGRNEQFF. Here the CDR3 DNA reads TGTGCCAGCTCACCCGGGACAGGGAGGAATGAGCAGTTCTTC.

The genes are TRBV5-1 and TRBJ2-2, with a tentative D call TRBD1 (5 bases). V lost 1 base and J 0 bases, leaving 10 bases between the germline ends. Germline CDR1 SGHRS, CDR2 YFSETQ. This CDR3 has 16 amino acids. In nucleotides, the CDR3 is TGCGCCAGCAGCTTGACCCAGGGCCCGAACACCGGGGAGCTGTTTTTT. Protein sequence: CASSLTQGPNTGELFF.

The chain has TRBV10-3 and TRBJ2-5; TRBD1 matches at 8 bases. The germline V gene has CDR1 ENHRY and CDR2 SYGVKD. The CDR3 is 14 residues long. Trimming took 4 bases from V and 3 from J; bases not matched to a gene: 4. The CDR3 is CAISGMTGEETQYF. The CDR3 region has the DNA TGTGCCATCAGTGGCATGACAGGGGAAGAGACCCAGTACTTC.

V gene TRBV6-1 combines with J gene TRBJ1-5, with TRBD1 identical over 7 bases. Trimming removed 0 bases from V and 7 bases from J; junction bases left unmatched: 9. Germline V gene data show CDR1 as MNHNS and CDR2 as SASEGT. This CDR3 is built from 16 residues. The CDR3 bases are TGTGCCAGCAGTGAAGCAAGTCAGGGGGGCCCCCAGCCCCAGCATTTT. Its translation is CASSEASQGGPQPQHF.

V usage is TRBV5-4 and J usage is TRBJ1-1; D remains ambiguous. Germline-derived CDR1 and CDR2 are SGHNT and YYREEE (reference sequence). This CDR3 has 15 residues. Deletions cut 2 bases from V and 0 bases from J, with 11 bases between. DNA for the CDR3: TGTGCCAGCAGCTTCTCCTCCGGGATGAACACTGAAGCTTTCTTT. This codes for CASSFSSGMNTEAFF. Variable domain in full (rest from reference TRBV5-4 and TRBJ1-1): ETGVTQSPTHLIKTRGQQVTLRCSSQSGHNTVSWYQQALGQGPQFIFQYYREEENGRGNFPPRFSGLQFPNYSSELNVNALELDDSALYLCASSFSSGMNTEAFFGQGTRLTVV.

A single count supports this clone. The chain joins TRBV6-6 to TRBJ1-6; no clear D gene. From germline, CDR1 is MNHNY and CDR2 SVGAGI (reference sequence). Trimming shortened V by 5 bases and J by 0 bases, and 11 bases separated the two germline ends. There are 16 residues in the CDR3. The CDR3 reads CASSHRPGSYNSPLHF. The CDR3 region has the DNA TGTGCCAGCAGTCACCGCCCAGGCTCCTATAATTCACCCCTCCACTTT.

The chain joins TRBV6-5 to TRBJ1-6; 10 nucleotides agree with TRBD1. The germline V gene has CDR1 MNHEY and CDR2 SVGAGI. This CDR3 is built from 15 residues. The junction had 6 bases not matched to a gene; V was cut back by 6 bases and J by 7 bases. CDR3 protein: CASRGRDRGNSPLHF. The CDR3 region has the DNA TGTGCCAGCAGGGGCCGGGACAGGGGAAATTCACCCCTCCACTTT.

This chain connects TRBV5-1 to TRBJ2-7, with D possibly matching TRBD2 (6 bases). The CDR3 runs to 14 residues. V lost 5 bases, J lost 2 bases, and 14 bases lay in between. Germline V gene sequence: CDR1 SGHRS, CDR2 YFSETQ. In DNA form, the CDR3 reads TGCGCCAGCAGGCGGGGTCAGGAGACCTACGAGCAGTACTTC. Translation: CASRRGQETYEQYF.

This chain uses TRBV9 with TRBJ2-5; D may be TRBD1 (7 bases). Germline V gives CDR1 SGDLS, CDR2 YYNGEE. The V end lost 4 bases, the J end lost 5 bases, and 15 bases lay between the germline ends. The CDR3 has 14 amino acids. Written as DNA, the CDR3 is TGTGCCAGCAGCCACGGAGGGGGCGGGGAGACCCAGTACTTC. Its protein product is CASSHGGGGETQYF.

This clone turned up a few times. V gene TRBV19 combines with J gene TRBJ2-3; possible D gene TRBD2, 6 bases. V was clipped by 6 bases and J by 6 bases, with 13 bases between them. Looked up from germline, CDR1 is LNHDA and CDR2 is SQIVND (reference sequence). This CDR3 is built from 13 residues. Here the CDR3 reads CASSGGLLDTQYF. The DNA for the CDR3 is TGTGCCAGTAGCGGGGGACTGCTCGATACGCAGTATTTT.